This T cell receptor beta chain was obtained from a study of shared clonotypes between healthy human individuals. Using immunoSEQ multiplex PCR, the repertoire was profiled, and TCRdb retains in-frame clones only, with some absent. The data hold some 2 million clones, with about 95% observed a single time. Regarding the study as a whole: Estimated clonotype richness was generally higher in naive than memory subsets. Clonotypes that were shared across a handful of donors made up around 5% of naive CD4 clonotypes.

The CDR3 spans 22 residues. Germline values: CDR1 SGHVS, CDR2 FQNEAQ. With 2 bases clipped from V and 0 bases from J, the junction kept 20 bases outside the gene matches. CD45RO-negative, CCR7-positively selected cells formed the naive CD8 fraction, excluding terminally differentiated effector memory CD45RA+ cells. This clone was recorded only once. Antigen specificity is unknown. This chain links TRBV7-8 with TRBJ2-7; 12 nucleotides agree with TRBD1. Material for sequencing was naive CD8+ T cells sorted from blood. This clonotype originated in a man aged 18 to 30 in good health. The CDR3 loop reads CASSLWGSPGQGAYLSSYEQYF. CDR3 bases: TGTGCCAGCAGCTTATGGGGCTCCCCGGGACAGGGGGCTTACCTAAGCTCCTACGAGCAGTACTTC.